The 23 T cell receptor beta chains below all came from one sample that was sequenced in a study of T cell responses to AZD1222 COVID-19 vaccine. Sequencing was performed with immunoSEQ multiplex PCR; in TCRdb, only in-frame clones are kept and a portion is missing. The data contain roughly 97,000 clones, 88% of them singletons. The material was peripheral blood, obtained on day 0 of AZD1222 vaccination. Every receptor here comes from an adult in good health.

CDR3 region: CASSEAETWHLFF. DNA for the CDR3: TGTGCCAGCAGTGAAGCGGAGACTTGGCACCTGTTTTTT. The chain links TRBV2 to TRBJ1-4; no firm D call. The CDR3 sequence is 13 residues long. The germline V gene encodes CDR1 SNHLY and CDR2 FYNNEI. Trimming left V 0 bases short and J 14 bases short, with 13 bases between.

The chain couples TRBV11-2 to TRBJ1-1, with a tentative D call TRBD1 (5 bases). The CDR3 has 18 amino acids. Germline V gene sequence: CDR1 SGHAT, CDR2 FQNNGV. V shed 1 base and J shed 0 bases, with 18 bases lying between them. The CDR3 is CASSLARGTEVMNTEAFF. In DNA form, the CDR3 reads TGTGCCAGCAGCTTAGCCCGAGGGACGGAAGTTATGAACACTGAAGCTTTCTTT. Full variable domain (rest looked up from reference TRBV11-2 and TRBJ1-1): EAGVAQSPRYKIIEKRQSVAFWCNPISGHATLYWYQQILGQGPKLLIQFQNNGVVDDSQLPKDRFSAERLKGVDSTLKIQPAKLEDSAVYLCASSLARGTEVMNTEAFFGQGTRLTVV.

V usage is TRBV3-1 (or the pseudogene TRBV3-2) and J usage is TRBJ2-7; 11 bases are shared with TRBD2. Per the germline V gene, CDR1 is LGHDT and CDR2 is YNNKEL (reference sequence). V trimming: 4 bases; J trimming: 3 bases; junction bases outside the gene matches: 5. The CDR3 has 15 residues. The CDR3 DNA reads as TGTGCCAGCAGCCCTACCCTAGCGGGAGGCTACGAGCAGTACTTC. It yields the protein CASSPTLAGGYEQYF.

V usage is TRBV11-2 and J usage is TRBJ1-1, with D maybe TRBD1 (5 bases). Germline V gene sequence: CDR1 SGHAT, CDR2 FQNNGV. With 4 bases removed from V and 5 bases from J, the gap between germline ends came to 11 bases. This CDR3 has 13 amino acids. CDR3 DNA: TGTGCCAGCAGCTCGCAGGGTAGTACTGAAGCTTTCTTT. It codes for CASSSQGSTEAFF.

This rearrangement joins TRBV7-2 to TRBJ2-7; D gene ambiguous. Germline CDR1 reads SGHTA; CDR2 reads FQGNSA. V lost 1 base and J 3 bases, leaving 13 bases between the germline ends. The CDR3 is made up of 15 amino acids. CDR3 loop: CASSLVQDIVYEQYF. CDR3 sequence (DNA): TGTGCCAGCAGCTTAGTTCAGGATATTGTCTACGAGCAGTACTTC.

The rearrangement joins TRBV19 to TRBJ2-7; 11 bases are a match to TRBD2. In germline, CDR1 is LNHDA, CDR2 SQIVND (reference sequence). This CDR3 region has 14 residues. With V trimmed by 5 bases and J by 10 bases, 10 bases remained unmatched. Here the CDR3 reads CASSFVDLAGGQYF. As DNA, the CDR3 is TGTGCCAGTAGTTTCGTCGACCTAGCGGGAGGACAGTACTTC.

This chain uses TRBV28 with TRBJ2-3; perhaps TRBD2 as D (8 bases). V lost 8 bases, J lost 2 bases, and 17 bases lay in between. Germline CDR1 is MDHEN and CDR2 is SYDVKM. The CDR3 consists of 15 residues. This CDR3 reads CASPREGAATDTQYF. CDR3 DNA sequence: TGTGCCAGCCCCCGGGAGGGGGCGGCCACAGATACGCAGTATTTT.

V and J are TRBV18 and TRBJ1-4; D gene unclear. The CDR3 covers 13 residues. Trimming stripped 5 bases from V and 5 bases from J, with 9 bases between. Looked up from germline, CDR1 is KGHSH and CDR2 is LQKENI. DNA for the CDR3: TGTGCCAGCTCATCGCAAGGGAATGAAAAACTGTTTTTT. It encodes CASSSQGNEKLFF.

The rearrangement joins TRBV7-2 to TRBJ2-7; D possibly corresponds to TRBD1 (6 bases). Germline lookup yields CDR1 SGHTA and CDR2 FQGNSA. The CDR3 is made up of 17 amino acids. Trimming removed 1 base from V and 2 bases from J, with 18 bases in between. The CDR3 region is CASSLVPTGVYTYEQYF. The CDR3 DNA follows: TGTGCCAGCAGCTTAGTTCCGACAGGAGTTTATACCTACGAGCAGTACTTC.

This sequence joins TRBV10-3 and TRBJ2-1; D possibly matches TRBD1 or TRBD2 (5 bases each). The germline CDR1 and CDR2 sequences are ENHRY and SYGVKD. Trimming pared 2 bases from V and 3 bases from J, leaving 8 bases between. The CDR3 covers 14 residues. The CDR3 is CAISEEGFYNEQFF. As DNA, the CDR3 is TGTGCCATCAGTGAGGAGGGGTTCTACAATGAGCAGTTCTTC.

This clone was counted only a few times. This sequence joins TRBV30 and TRBJ1-2; D remains unclear. Between the trimmed V and J ends, which lost 1 base and 3 bases, there was a span of 9 bases. This CDR3 region has 13 residues. The germline gives CDR1 GTSNPN, CDR2 SVGIG (reference sequence). CDR3 sequence: CAWSGQTYYGYTF. For the CDR3, the DNA is TGTGCCTGGAGTGGTCAGACTTACTATGGCTACACCTTC.

The rearrangement joins TRBV14 to TRBJ2-1; TRBD2 is a possible D gene (5 bases). V lost 1 base and J 9 bases, leaving 22 bases between the germline ends. The CDR3 runs to 17 residues. From germline, CDR1 is SGHDN and CDR2 FVKESK. The CDR3 loop is CASSQGGFGGLRGEQFF. DNA of the CDR3: TGTGCCAGCAGCCAAGGAGGGTTCGGCGGTTTACGAGGTGAGCAGTTCTTC.

This clone turned up a few times. This chain uses TRBV19 with TRBJ1-5; 7 bases agree with TRBD1. There are 15 residues in the CDR3. V shed 6 bases, J shed 2 bases, and the junction held 7 bases outside the gene matches. CDR1 and CDR2 from the germline V gene are LNHDA and SQIVND (reference sequence). The CDR3: CASSRQGARNQPQHF. CDR3 in DNA: TGTGCCAGTAGCCGACAGGGCGCGCGCAATCAGCCCCAGCATTTT.

The genes are TRBV5-6 and TRBJ1-5; D possibly corresponds to TRBD1 (5 bases). CDR3 length: 14 residues. Trimming pared 4 bases from V and 3 bases from J, leaving 11 bases between. Germline lookup yields CDR1 SGHDT and CDR2 YYEEEE. This CDR3 reads CASSGGRVNQPQHF. The CDR3 nucleotides are TGTGCCAGCAGCGGGGGGAGAGTCAATCAGCCCCAGCATTTT. Filled out from reference TRBV5-6 and TRBJ1-5, the complete variable domain reads DAGVTQSPTHLIKTRGQQVTLRCSPKSGHDTVSWYQQALGQGPQFIFQYYEEEERQRGNFPDRFSGHQFPNYSSELNVNALLLGDSALYLCASSGGRVNQPQHFGDGTRLSIL.

This chain links TRBV19 with TRBJ1-1; a possible D gene is TRBD1 (6 bases). Per germline, CDR1 LNHDA and CDR2 SQIVND (reference sequence). This CDR3 has 16 residues. The germline V and J ends were trimmed by 6 bases and 0 bases, with 17 bases remaining between them. CDR3: CASSPWKGEVNTEAFF. The DNA of the CDR3 is TGTGCCAGTAGCCCATGGAAGGGGGAGGTGAACACTGAAGCTTTCTTT.

The chain carries TRBV28 and TRBJ1-2; D not certain. The CDR3 is 14 amino acids. CDR1 is MDHEN, CDR2 SYDVKM, per germline. V lost 2 bases and J lost 0, with 7 bases in between. For the CDR3, the DNA is TGTGCCAGCAGTTTAGTGTTGTCTAACTATGGCTACACCTTC. Translation: CASSLVLSNYGYTF.

V gene TRBV21-1 combines with J gene TRBJ2-2. TRBV21-1 is a pseudogene. CDR3 length: 14 amino acids. This chain's CDR3 is CASSKGGTTGELFF. In nucleotides, the CDR3 is TGTGCCAGCAGCAAAGGAGGGACCACCGGGGAGCTGTTTTTT.

The rearrangement joins TRBV6-4 to TRBJ2-1, with D uncertain. The V end lost 2 bases, the J end lost 1 base, and 9 bases lay between the germline ends. CDR3 length equals 15 residues. Germline CDR1 and CDR2: MRHNA and SNTAGT. The CDR3 is CASSDTEESYNEQFF. For the CDR3, the DNA is TGTGCCAGCAGTGACACAGAGGAATCCTACAATGAGCAGTTCTTC.

This chain connects TRBV7-6 to TRBJ1-3; D unresolved. This CDR3 is 14 amino acids long. Germline CDR1 SGHVS, CDR2 FNYEAQ. Trimming left V 2 bases short and J 0 bases short, with 5 bases between. Here the CDR3 DNA reads TGTGCCAGCAGCTTATCGATCTCTGGAAACACCATATATTTT. Protein: CASSLSISGNTIYF.

Only one count was recorded for this clone. This rearrangement joins TRBV11-2 to TRBJ1-2, with a tentative D call TRBD1 (5 bases). CDR1 and CDR2 from the germline V gene are SGHAT and FQNNGV. The V and J ends lost 5 bases and 4 bases respectively, with 11 bases between them. The CDR3 is 13 residues long. In nucleotides, the CDR3 is TGTGCCAGCAGCCTCGGGACCGGCTATGGCTACACCTTC. Translation: CASSLGTGYGYTF.

CDR3 amino acids: CATSPGQFGTDTQYF. The CDR3 DNA reads TGTGCCACCAGCCCGGGACAGTTTGGCACAGATACGCAGTATTTT. The V and J genes are TRBV24-1 and TRBJ2-3, with 7 bases aligning to TRBD1. The germline V gene encodes CDR1 KGHDR and CDR2 SFDVKD. Germline trimming cut 7 bases from V and 1 base from J; bases unmatched to any gene: 7. The CDR3 spans 15 residues.

The chain combines TRBV7-3 with TRBJ2-2; 7 bases line up with TRBD2. Germline CDR1 SGHTA, CDR2 FQGTGA. The CDR3 extends over 17 amino acids. With V trimmed by 5 bases and J by 7 bases, 16 bases remained unmatched. The CDR3 region has the DNA TGTGCCAGCAGCCCCATAAACAGCGGGGTTGGGGGCGGGGAGCTGTTTTTT. Translation: CASSPINSGVGGGELFF.

V usage is TRBV28 and J usage is TRBJ2-1, with D perhaps assigned TRBD1 or TRBD2 (6 bases each). The CDR3 has 14 amino acids. CDR1 is MDHEN, CDR2 SYDVKM, per germline. Trimming shortened V by 7 bases and J by 7 bases, and 17 bases separated the two germline ends. CDR3 in amino acids: CASNWGALRNEQFF. The CDR3 nucleotides are TGTGCCAGCAACTGGGGGGCGCTGAGGAATGAGCAGTTCTTC.